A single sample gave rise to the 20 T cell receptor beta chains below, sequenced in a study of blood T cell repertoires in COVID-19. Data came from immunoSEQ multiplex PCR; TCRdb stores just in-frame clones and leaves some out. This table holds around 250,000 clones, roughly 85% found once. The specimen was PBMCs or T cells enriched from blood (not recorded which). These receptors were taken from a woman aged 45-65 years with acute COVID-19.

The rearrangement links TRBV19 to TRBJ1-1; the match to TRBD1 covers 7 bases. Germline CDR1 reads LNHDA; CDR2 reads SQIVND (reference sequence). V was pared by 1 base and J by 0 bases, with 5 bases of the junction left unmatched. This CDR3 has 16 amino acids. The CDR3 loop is CASSIGDSILNTEAFF. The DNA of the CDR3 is TGTGCCAGTAGTATAGGGGACAGTATTTTGAACACTGAAGCTTTCTTT.

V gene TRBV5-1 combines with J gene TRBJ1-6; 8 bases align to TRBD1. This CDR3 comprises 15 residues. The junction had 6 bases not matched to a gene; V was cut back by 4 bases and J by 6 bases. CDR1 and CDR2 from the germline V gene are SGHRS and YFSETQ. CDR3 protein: CASSPQGGPNSPLHF. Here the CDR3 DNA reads TGCGCCAGCAGCCCACAGGGGGGGCCTAATTCACCCCTCCACTTT.

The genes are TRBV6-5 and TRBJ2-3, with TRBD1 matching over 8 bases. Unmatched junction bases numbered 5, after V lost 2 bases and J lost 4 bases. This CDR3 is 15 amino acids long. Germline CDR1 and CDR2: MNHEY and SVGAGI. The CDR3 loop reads CASSYGRTGSDTQYF. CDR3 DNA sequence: TGTGCCAGCAGTTACGGCAGGACAGGGTCAGATACGCAGTATTTT.

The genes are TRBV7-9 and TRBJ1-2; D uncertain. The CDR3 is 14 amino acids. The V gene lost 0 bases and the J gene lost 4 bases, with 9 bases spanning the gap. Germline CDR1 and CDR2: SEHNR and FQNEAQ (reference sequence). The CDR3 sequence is CASSLAQAGYGYTF. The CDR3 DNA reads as TGTGCCAGCAGCTTAGCGCAGGCGGGCTATGGCTACACCTTC.

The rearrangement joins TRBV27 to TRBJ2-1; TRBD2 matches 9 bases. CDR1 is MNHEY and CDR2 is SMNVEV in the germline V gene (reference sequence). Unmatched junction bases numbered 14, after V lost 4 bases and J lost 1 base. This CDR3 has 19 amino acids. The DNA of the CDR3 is TGTGCCAGCAGTTCAGAAGCGGGGGGCCCCACCGATTCCTACAATGAGCAGTTCTTC. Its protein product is CASSSEAGGPTDSYNEQFF.

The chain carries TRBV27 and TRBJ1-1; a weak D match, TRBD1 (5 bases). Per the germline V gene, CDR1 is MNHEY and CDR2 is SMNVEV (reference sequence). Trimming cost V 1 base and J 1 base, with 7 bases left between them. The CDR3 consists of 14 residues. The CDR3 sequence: CASSLFGGNTEAFF. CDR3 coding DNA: TGTGCCAGCAGTTTATTCGGGGGGAACACTGAAGCTTTCTTT.

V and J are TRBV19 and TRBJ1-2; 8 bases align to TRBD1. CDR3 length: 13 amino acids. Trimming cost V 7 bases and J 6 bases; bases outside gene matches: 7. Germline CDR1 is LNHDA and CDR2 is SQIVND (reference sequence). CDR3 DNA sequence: TGTGCCAGTAATTCGACAGGGGTTCATGGCTACACCTTC. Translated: CASNSTGVHGYTF.

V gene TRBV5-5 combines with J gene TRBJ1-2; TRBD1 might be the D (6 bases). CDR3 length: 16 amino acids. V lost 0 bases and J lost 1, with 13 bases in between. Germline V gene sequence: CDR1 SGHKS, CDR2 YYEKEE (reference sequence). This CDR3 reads CASSLVWTVDNYGYTF. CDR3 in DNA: TGTGCCAGCAGCTTGGTATGGACAGTCGATAACTATGGCTACACCTTC.

CDR3 coding DNA: TGTGCCAGCAGCTGGGGGGATTCCATCCGCGAGCAGTACTTC. Translated, it gives CASSWGDSIREQYF. The chain uses TRBV5-6 and TRBJ2-7, with TRBD2 as a possible D gene (6 bases). V dropped 3 bases and J dropped 6 bases, with 16 bases sitting between them. From germline, CDR1 is SGHDT and CDR2 YYEEEE. CDR3 length: 14 residues. The variable domain in full, with the rest retrieved from reference TRBV5-6 and TRBJ2-7, is DAGVTQSPTHLIKTRGQQVTLRCSPKSGHDTVSWYQQALGQGPQFIFQYYEEEERQRGNFPDRFSGHQFPNYSSELNVNALLLGDSALYLCASSWGDSIREQYFGPGTRLTVT.

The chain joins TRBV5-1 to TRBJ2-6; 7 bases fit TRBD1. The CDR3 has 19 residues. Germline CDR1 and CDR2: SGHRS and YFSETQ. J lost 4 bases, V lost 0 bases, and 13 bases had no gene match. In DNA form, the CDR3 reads TGCGCCAGCAGCTTGGAGCCGACAGGGAACTCGGCCGGGGCCAACGTCCTGACTTTC. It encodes CASSLEPTGNSAGANVLTF.

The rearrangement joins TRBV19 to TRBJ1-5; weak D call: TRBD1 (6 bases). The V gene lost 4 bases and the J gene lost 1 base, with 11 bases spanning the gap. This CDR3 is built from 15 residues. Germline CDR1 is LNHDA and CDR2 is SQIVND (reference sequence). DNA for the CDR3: TGTGCCAGTAGTAAACAGGGAGAGAGCAATCAGCCCCAGCATTTT. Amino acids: CASSKQGESNQPQHF.

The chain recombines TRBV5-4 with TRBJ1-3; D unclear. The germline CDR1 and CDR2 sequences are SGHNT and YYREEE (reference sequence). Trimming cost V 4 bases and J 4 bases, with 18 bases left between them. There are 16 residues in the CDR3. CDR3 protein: CASSPDPQFGGNTIYF. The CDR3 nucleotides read TGTGCCAGCAGCCCCGACCCCCAGTTCGGGGGAAACACCATATATTTT.

The CDR3 bases are TGTGCCTGGAGAGACTACCTGGTTTACAATGAGCAGTTCTTC. It encodes CAWRDYLVYNEQFF. This chain connects TRBV30 to TRBJ2-1; possible D gene TRBD2, 5 bases. The germline V gene has CDR1 GTSNPN and CDR2 SVGIG (reference sequence). Trimming stripped 3 bases from V and 4 bases from J, with 13 bases between. The CDR3 length is 14 residues.

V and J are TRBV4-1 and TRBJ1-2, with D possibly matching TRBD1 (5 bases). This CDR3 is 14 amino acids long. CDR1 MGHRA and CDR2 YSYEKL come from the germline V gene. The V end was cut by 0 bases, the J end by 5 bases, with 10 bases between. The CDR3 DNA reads TGCGCCAGCAGCCAAGAGATGGGGGGTTATGGCTACACCTTC. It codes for CASSQEMGGYGYTF.

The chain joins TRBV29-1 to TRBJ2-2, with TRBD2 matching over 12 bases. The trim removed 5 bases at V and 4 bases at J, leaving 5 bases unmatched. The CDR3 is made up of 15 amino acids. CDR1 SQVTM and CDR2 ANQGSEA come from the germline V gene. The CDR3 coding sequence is TGCAGCGTTTTGACTAGCGGGGGAGTCACCGGGGAGCTGTTTTTT. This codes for CSVLTSGGVTGELFF.

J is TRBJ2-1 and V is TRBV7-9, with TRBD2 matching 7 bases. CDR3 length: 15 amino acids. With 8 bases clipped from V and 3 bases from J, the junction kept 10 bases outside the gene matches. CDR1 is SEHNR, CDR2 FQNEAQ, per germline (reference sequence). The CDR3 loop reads CASSSGGVFYNEQFF. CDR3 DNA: TGTGCCAGCTCCTCGGGGGGAGTTTTCTACAATGAGCAGTTCTTC.

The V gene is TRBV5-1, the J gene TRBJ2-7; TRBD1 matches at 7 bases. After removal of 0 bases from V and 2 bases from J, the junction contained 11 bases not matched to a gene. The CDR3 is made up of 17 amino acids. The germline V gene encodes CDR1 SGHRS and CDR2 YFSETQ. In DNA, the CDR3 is TGCGCCAGCAGCTTGGGTATTAGGGGGCGAAGCCCCTACGAGCAGTACTTC. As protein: CASSLGIRGRSPYEQYF.

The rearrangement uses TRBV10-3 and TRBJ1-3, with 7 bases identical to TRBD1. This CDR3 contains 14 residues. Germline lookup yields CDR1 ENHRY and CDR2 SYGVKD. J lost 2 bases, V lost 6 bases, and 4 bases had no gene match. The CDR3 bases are TGTGCCATCAGCGCCGACAGGGCTGGAAACACCATATATTTT. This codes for CAISADRAGNTIYF.

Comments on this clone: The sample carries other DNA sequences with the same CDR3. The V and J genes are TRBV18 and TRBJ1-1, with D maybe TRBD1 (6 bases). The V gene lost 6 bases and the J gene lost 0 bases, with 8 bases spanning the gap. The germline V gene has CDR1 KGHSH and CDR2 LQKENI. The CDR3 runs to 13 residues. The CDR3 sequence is CASSQGLNTEAFF. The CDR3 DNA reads TGTGCCAGCTCCCAGGGGTTGAACACTGAAGCTTTCTTT.

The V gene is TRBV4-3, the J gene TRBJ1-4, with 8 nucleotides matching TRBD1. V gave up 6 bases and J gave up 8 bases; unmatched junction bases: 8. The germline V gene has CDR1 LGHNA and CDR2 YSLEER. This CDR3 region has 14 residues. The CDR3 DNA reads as TGCGCCAGCAGACCCAGGCAGGGGGCCGAAAAACTGTTTTTT. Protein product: CASRPRQGAEKLFF.